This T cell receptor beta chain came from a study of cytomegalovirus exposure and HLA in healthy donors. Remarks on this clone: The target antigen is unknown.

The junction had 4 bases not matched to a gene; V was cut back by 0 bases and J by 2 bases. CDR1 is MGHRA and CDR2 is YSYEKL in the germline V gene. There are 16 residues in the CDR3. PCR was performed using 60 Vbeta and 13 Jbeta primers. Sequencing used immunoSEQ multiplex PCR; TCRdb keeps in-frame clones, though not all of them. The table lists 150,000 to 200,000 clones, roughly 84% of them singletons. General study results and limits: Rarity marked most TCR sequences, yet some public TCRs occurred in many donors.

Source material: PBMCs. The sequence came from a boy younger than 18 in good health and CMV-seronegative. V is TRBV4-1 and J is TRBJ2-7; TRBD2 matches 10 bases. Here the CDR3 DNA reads TGCGCCAGCAGCCAAGACTCCCTAGCGGGAGCCTACGAGCAGTACTTC. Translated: CASSQDSLAGAYEQYF.